The rows below give T cell receptor beta chains drawn from one sample of a study of shared clonotypes between healthy human individuals. Only in-frame clones appear in the TCRdb table, and some are missing; sequencing was by immunoSEQ multiplex PCR. Of 450,000 to 500,000 clones in the sample, roughly 80% were seen once. Sequenced: PBMCs. These receptors originate from a woman aged 40 to 50 in good health. Some clones in this sample may be carry-over from other donors' samples. Both conserved end residues are part of each CDR3. The D gene is left open where the match is weak. Size is stated for part of the rows, as once, few or many counts, or as a class when the clone is expanded.

j_call cdr3_length d_call v_call clone_size cdr3_nt cdr3_aa
TRBJ2-3 14 . TRBV11-3 . TGTGCCAGCAGCTTCCGTCAGGACACAGATACGCAGTATTTT CASSFRQDTDTQYF
TRBJ2-5 13 . TRBV15 . TGTGCCACCAGCTATAGCTTAAAAGAGACCCAGTACTTC CATSYSLKETQYF
TRBJ2-1 14 . TRBV29-1 . TGCAGCGTTGAGCGCATCCTTAGGGACAATGAGCAGTTCTTC CSVERILRDNEQFF
TRBJ2-1 15 TRBD2 TRBV11-1 once TGTGCCAGCAGCGCGGGACTAGCAGATTACAATGAGCAGTTCTTC CASSAGLADYNEQFF
TRBJ2-5 13 . TRBV29-1 . TGCAGCGTGCCCCTTAATGCTCAGGAGACCCAGTACTTC CSVPLNAQETQYF
TRBJ2-7 13 . TRBV4-1 . TGCGCCAGCAGCCTCAGGGAGACCTACGAGCAGTACTTC CASSLRETYEQYF
TRBJ2-7 17 TRBD2 TRBV15 . TGTGCCACCAGCAGAGAGGGCGGGAGGGGGAGCTCCTACGAGCAGTACTTC CATSREGGRGSSYEQYF
TRBJ2-3 12 . TRBV30 . TGTGCCTGGAATAGGAACACAGATACGCAGTATTTT CAWNRNTDTQYF
TRBJ2-7 18 TRBD2 TRBV10-1 . TGCGCCAGCAGTGAGGGACTAGCGGGAGGGCCATCAACCTACGAGCAGTACTTC CASSEGLAGGPSTYEQYF
TRBJ2-5 15 . TRBV10-3 . TGTGCCATCAGCGAAGACCTCTCCGGAGAAGAGACCCAGTACTTC CAISEDLSGEETQYF
TRBJ1-1 14 . TRBV29-1 once TGCAGCGTTGCACCCGGGACACTGAACACTGAAGCTTTCTTT CSVAPGTLNTEAFF
TRBJ2-7 13 . TRBV2 . TGTGCCAGCAGTGCGGGGGCTACCTACGAGCAGTACTTC CASSAGATYEQYF
TRBJ1-1 14 TRBD1 TRBV7-2 few TGTGCCAGCAGCCGACAGGGGGCCAGGGGTGAAGCTTTCTTT CASSRQGARGEAFF
TRBJ2-6 19 . TRBV6-7 once TGTGCCAGCAGTTACTCGGCCCCTCGTGACATTGCTGGGGCCAACGTCCTGACTTTC CASSYSAPRDIAGANVLTF
TRBJ1-1 15 . TRBV19 . TGTGCCAGTAGTAAACAGGGAGGGTTGGCCACTGAAGCTTTCTTT CASSKQGGLATEAFF
TRBJ1-2 13 . TRBV25-1 few TGTGCCAGCAGTGATCCGGGGGTGCCTGGCTACACCTTC CASSDPGVPGYTF
TRBJ1-5 15 . TRBV4-3 few TGCGCCAGCAGCCAAGGTAGGGAGACAGGCCAGCCCCAGCATTTT CASSQGRETGQPQHF
TRBJ2-1 13 . TRBV4-3 few TGCGCCAGCAGCCAAGATCGCCAAGGAGAGCAGTTCTTC CASSQDRQGEQFF
TRBJ1-1 14 . TRBV7-9 . TGTGCCAGCAGCTTGGGGGGCTTAAGGACTGAAGCTTTCTTT CASSLGGLRTEAFF
TRBJ2-3 16 TRBD2 TRBV5-6 once TGTGCCAGCAGCTTGGCGCTAGCGGGAGTCATAGATACGCAGTATTTT CASSLALAGVIDTQYF
TRBJ1-1 13 . TRBV27 . TGTGCCAGCAGCAAAATTATCGGGACTGAAGCTTTCTTT CASSKIIGTEAFF
TRBJ2-5 13 . TRBV11-2 few TGTGCCAGCAGCTTAGGGGTTGGAGAGACCCAGTACTTC CASSLGVGETQYF
TRBJ2-1 19 TRBD2 TRBV28 . TGTGCCAGCAGTTTTGGTTTGCTAGCGGGAGGGAGCTCCTACAATGAGCAGTTCTTC CASSFGLLAGGSSYNEQFF
TRBJ2-3 14 . TRBV28 . TGTGCCAGCAGTCAGCCAACGGGAGCGGATACGCAGTATTTT CASSQPTGADTQYF
TRBJ1-3 15 . TRBV6-6 . TGTGCCAGCAGTTTCGCGGGCGACTCTGGAAACACCATATATTTT CASSFAGDSGNTIYF
TRBJ2-3 15 TRBD2 TRBV7-9 . TGTGCCAGCAGCCCCCGCGCGGGAGTGGCAGATACGCAGTATTTT CASSPRAGVADTQYF
TRBJ1-4 15 TRBD1 TRBV18 once TGTGCCAGCTCACCAGAGCGACAGGGGAAAGGGGAACTGTTTTTT CASSPERQGKGELFF
TRBJ2-3 16 TRBD2 TRBV11-2 . TGTGCCAGCAGCTCGACTAGCGGGATAGGTACAGATACGCAGTATTTT CASSSTSGIGTDTQYF
TRBJ2-3 14 TRBD1 TRBV5-1 . TGCGCCAGCAGCTCACAGGGGGGTACAGATACGCAGTATTTT CASSSQGGTDTQYF
TRBJ2-5 14 TRBD1 TRBV5-1 . TGCGCCAGCAGCGTCGCCAGGGGGCAAGAGACCCAGTACTTC CASSVARGQETQYF
TRBJ2-1 15 TRBD2 TRBV9 . TGTGCCAGCAGCGACTTGGGACTACCTTACAATGAGCAGTTCTTC CASSDLGLPYNEQFF
TRBJ2-5 16 TRBD2 TRBV5-1 . TGCGCCAGCAGCTTGGCACCCAGCGGGACCCAAGAGACCCAGTACTTC CASSLAPSGTQETQYF
TRBJ2-7 14 . TRBV19 . TGTGCCAGTAGTATTGCGCAAACACACTACGAGCAGTACTTC CASSIAQTHYEQYF
TRBJ2-7 14 . TRBV29-1 . TGCAGCGTTGGAATCCGGGAGTTGGACTACGAGCAGTACTTC CSVGIRELDYEQYF
TRBJ2-3 17 TRBD2 TRBV27 . TGTGCCAGCAGTCGCGTAGCGGGAGGGAGAGATACAGATACGCAGTATTTT CASSRVAGGRDTDTQYF
TRBJ1-5 18 . TRBV28 . TGTGCCAGCAGTTTACTTGGGGGGGCGGGTTGGAGCAATCAGCCCCAGCATTTT CASSLLGGAGWSNQPQHF
TRBJ1-2 13 TRBD1 TRBV13 . TGTGCCAGCAGCGCCGACAGGGGTTTAGGCTACACCTTC CASSADRGLGYTF
TRBJ2-5 16 TRBD2 TRBV2 . TGTGCCAGCAGTGCCACACTAGCGGGGTACCAAGAGACCCAGTACTTC CASSATLAGYQETQYF
TRBJ2-7 13 . TRBV25-1 . TGTGCCACTTGTCCAAGGGGATCCTACGAGCAGTACTTC CATCPRGSYEQYF
TRBJ2-7 15 TRBD2 TRBV29-1 . TGCAGCGTTGACAGCGGGACTAGCGCAGTCTACGAGCAGTACTTC CSVDSGTSAVYEQYF
TRBJ1-5 15 TRBD1 TRBV6-1 . TGTGCCAGCAGTGAAGCGAGGAGGGGGCGGGAGCCCCAGCATTTT CASSEARRGREPQHF
TRBJ2-2 13 . TRBV10-3 . TGTGCCATCAGTGAGGAGGAATCCGGGGAGCTGTTTTTT CAISEEESGELFF
TRBJ2-5 18 . TRBV4-1 . TGCGCCAGCAGCCAGAGGGGAACTGGACAGAGCAGAGGAGAGACCCAGTACTTC CASSQRGTGQSRGETQYF
TRBJ2-1 15 TRBD2 TRBV2 . TGTGCCAGCAGCGGCCCAGCGGGAGGGCGGGGTGAGCAGTTCTTC CASSGPAGGRGEQFF
TRBJ2-3 14 . TRBV7-3 . TGTGCCAGCAGCTTAAACCCCCCCCCAGATACGCAGTATTTT CASSLNPPPDTQYF
TRBJ2-1 11 . TRBV7-6 few TGTGCCAGCAGCCTTTACCATGAGCAGTTCTTC CASSLYHEQFF
TRBJ2-1 16 TRBD2 TRBV4-2 many TGTGCCAGCAGCCCACAAGTAGCGGGGGCCTACAATGAGCAGTTCTTC CASSPQVAGAYNEQFF
TRBJ2-7 16 TRBD1 TRBV5-1 once TGCGCCAGCAGCCTAACTTCCGGGACAGGGTACTACGAGCAGTACTTC CASSLTSGTGYYEQYF
TRBJ2-4 14 . TRBV30 once TGTGCCTGGAGCCCGGGTCCCCAAAAAAACATTCAGTACTTC CAWSPGPQKNIQYF
TRBJ1-5 17 . TRBV19 . TGTGCCAGTAGTAACAGAGCGGCTATTTATAGCAATCAGCCCCAGCATTTT CASSNRAAIYSNQPQHF
TRBJ2-1 13 . TRBV10-1 once TGCGCCAGCAGCGGGACTTGGGATTCGGAGCAGTTCTTC CASSGTWDSEQFF
TRBJ2-5 16 TRBD1 TRBV28 . TGTGCCAGCAGTTTCCCCCGGACAGGGTGGTCGGAGACCCAGTACTTC CASSFPRTGWSETQYF
TRBJ2-2 15 TRBD2 TRBV30 . TGTGCCTGGAGTGTAGGGACTAAAAGGGGCGGGGAGCTGTTTTTT CAWSVGTKRGGELFF
TRBJ2-5 15 . TRBV6-6 . TGTGCCAGCAGTTACTCGGAGGCAGGACAAGAGACCCAGTACTTC CASSYSEAGQETQYF
TRBJ2-1 13 . TRBV9 few TGTGCCAGCAGCGTAGCCCTCCGAGGTGAGCAGTTCTTC CASSVALRGEQFF